Listed below are T cell receptor beta chains from one sample, sequenced in a study of T cell responses to AZD1222 COVID-19 vaccine. Produced via immunoSEQ multiplex PCR; TCRdb's table is partial and in-frame only. The sample shows tens of thousands of clones, about 87% of them seen only once. The source was peripheral blood, collected 28 days after the second dose of the MenACWY control vaccine. These receptors were taken from an adult who received the MenACWY meningococcal vaccine as a control. The CDR3 runs from the conserved cysteine through the conserved F or W. The D gene is left open where the match is weak. Clone size is shown for a subset of rows, as once, few, many or a class of expanded clone.

NA,TRBV6-2/TRBV6-3,NA,TRBJ1-2,TGTGCCAGCAGTTCCCAGGGGTATGGCTACACCTTC,CASSSQGYGYTF
NA,TRBV15,NA,TRBJ2-3,TGTGCCACCAGCAGAGATCGGCAGACTAGCACAGATACGCAGTATTTT,CATSRDRQTSTDTQYF
NA,TRBV10-3,NA,TRBJ1-1,TGTGCCATCAGCCAGGGGAACACTGAAGCTTTCTTT,CAISQGNTEAFF
NA,TRBV7-9,NA,TRBJ2-2,TGTGCCAGCAGCTCGCAGGGGAACACCGGGGAGCTGTTTTTT,CASSSQGNTGELFF
TRBD1,TRBV5-5,NA,TRBJ1-6,TGTGCCAGCAGCGCGGGACAGCAGAATTCACCCCTCCACTTT,CASSAGQQNSPLHF
NA,TRBV7-2,NA,TRBJ2-7,TGTGCCAGCAGCTTAATCAGGGAGAACAACGAGCAGTACTTC,CASSLIRENNEQYF
NA,TRBV4-2,NA,TRBJ2-2,TGTGCCAGCAGCCAAGCAACGGCGAACACCGGGGAGCTGTTTTTT,CASSQATANTGELFF
TRBD1,TRBV6-2/TRBV6-3,NA,TRBJ2-7,TGTGCCAGCAGTTATTCGGGACAGGGTGCGGAGGAGCAGTACTTC,CASSYSGQGAEEQYF
NA,TRBV4-3,NA,TRBJ1-5,TGCGCCAGCAGCCAAGATCGGTCCCCTAGCAATCAGCCCCAGCATTTT,CASSQDRSPSNQPQHF
TRBD2,TRBV9,once,TRBJ2-3,TGTGCCAGCAGCGCCACCTCGGGCGGGGGGGAAGGAGATACGCAGTATTTT,CASSATSGGGEGDTQYF